This T cell receptor beta chain was sequenced for a study of CD8 T cells in Susac syndrome. Sequencing of TCR beta was performed on blood CD8+ T cells and on blood CD4+ T cells. The controls, all healthy donors, were matched for age and sex. The CD8+ and CD4+ T cells were isolated magnetically using a negative isolation approach, whereas the TEMRA cells were enriched by FACS. Germline CDR1 is MNHNS and CDR2 is SASEGT. This CDR3 has 16 amino acids. V shed 2 bases and J shed 0 bases, with 8 bases lying between them. Reverse transcription of roughly 0.5 to 1 ug RNA used random hexamers. The method of amplification for TCR beta CDR3 was immunoSEQ multiplex PCR, covering 54 Vbeta and 13 Jbeta. One entry per CDR3 protein results from TCRdb running MiXCR on the immunoSEQ multiplex PCR reads. Here the sample spans 130,000 or so distinct CDR3 sequences, 94% being singletons.

The chain links TRBV6-1 to TRBJ1-6, with D perhaps TRBD1 (5 bases). The specimen was CD4+ T cells from PBMCs. This clonotype was sampled from a human donor in good health. This CDR3 reads CASSEFRDSYNSPLHF. For the CDR3, the DNA is TGTGCCAGCAGTGAATTCAGGGACTCCTATAATTCACCCCTCCACTTT.